This T cell receptor (beta chain) appears in the sequencing data of a study of shared clonotypes between healthy human individuals. This clone was seen a handful of times. Generated by immunoSEQ multiplex PCR, the TCRdb table keeps only in-frame clones and is missing some. This table holds about 120,000 clones, about 62% found once. V trimming: 2 bases; J trimming: 2 bases; junction bases outside the gene matches: 3. Germline V lookup: CDR1 MDHEN, CDR2 SYDVKM. The CDR3 is made up of 15 amino acids. The sequence derives from a woman in her thirties in good health. This chain connects TRBV28 to TRBJ2-7; TRBD1 matches 10 bases. The sequencing input was memory CD8+ T cells sorted from blood. Noted subset: CD45RO+ cells pooled with CCR7-negative TemRA cells. CDR3 bases: TGTGCCAGCAGTTTAGGGGACAGGGGTCCCTACGAGCAGTACTTC. Its translation: CASSLGDRGPYEQYF.